This T cell receptor beta chain appears in the sequencing data of a study of shared clonotypes between healthy human individuals. An assay was performed, and its level was deep. The protocol was immunoSEQ multiplex PCR, while the TCRdb copy is restricted to in-frame clones and leaves out a portion. The sample carries about 800,000 clones, around 96% recorded once. In germline, CDR1 is SGHKS, CDR2 YYEKEE (reference sequence). CDR3 length: 15 amino acids. Losses at the gene ends were 4 bases for V and 1 base for J; bases not matched to a gene: 3. Terminally differentiated effector memory CD45RA+ cells were excluded from the naive CD8 cells, which were CD45RO-negative and positively selected for CCR7.

This TCR came from a man in his thirties or forties in good health. Sample: naive CD8+ T cells sorted from blood. This sequence joins TRBV5-5 and TRBJ1-5; 9 bases agree with TRBD1. This chain's CDR3 is CASSPTGGSNQPQHF. CDR3 bases: TGTGCCAGCAGCCCAACAGGGGGCAGCAATCAGCCCCAGCATTTT.